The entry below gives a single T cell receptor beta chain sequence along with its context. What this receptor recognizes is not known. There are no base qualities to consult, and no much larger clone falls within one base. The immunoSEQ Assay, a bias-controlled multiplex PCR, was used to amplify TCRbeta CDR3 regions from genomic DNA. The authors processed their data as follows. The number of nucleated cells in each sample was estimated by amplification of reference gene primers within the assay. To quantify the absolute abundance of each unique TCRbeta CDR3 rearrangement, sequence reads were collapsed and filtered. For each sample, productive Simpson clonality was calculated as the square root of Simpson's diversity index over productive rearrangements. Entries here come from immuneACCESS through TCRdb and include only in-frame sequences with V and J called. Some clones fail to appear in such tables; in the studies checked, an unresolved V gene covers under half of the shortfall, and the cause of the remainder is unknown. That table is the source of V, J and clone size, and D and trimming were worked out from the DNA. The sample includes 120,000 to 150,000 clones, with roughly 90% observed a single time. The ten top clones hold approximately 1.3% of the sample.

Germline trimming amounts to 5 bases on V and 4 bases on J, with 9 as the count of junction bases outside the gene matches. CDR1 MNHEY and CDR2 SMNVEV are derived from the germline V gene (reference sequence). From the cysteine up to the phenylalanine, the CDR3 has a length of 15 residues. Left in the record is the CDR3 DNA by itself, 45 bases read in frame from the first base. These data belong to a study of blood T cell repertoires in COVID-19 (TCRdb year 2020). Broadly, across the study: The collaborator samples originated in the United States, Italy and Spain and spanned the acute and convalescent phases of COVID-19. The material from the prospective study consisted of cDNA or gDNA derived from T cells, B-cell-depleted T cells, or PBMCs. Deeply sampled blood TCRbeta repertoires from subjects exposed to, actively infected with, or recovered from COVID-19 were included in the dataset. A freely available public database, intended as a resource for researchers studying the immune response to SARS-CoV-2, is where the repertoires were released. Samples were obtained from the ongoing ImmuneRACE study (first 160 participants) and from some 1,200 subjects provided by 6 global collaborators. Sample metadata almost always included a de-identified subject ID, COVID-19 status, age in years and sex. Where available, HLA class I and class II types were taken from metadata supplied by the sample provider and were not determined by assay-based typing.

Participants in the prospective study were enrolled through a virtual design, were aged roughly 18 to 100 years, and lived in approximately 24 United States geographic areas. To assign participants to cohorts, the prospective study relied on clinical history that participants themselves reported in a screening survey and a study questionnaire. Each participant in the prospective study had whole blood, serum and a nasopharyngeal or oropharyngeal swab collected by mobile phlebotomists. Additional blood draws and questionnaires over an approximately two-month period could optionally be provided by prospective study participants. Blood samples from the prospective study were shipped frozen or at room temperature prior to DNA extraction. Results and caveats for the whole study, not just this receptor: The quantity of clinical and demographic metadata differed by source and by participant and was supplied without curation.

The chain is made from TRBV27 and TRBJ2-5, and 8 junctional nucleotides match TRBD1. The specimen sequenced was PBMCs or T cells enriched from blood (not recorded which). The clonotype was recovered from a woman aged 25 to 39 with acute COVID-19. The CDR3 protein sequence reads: CASSEGTGLRETQYF. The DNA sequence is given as TGTGCCAGCAGTGAGGGGACAGGTCTTCGAGAGACCCAGTACTTC.